A single sample is the source of the 7 T cell receptor beta chains below, sequenced in a study of resident and recirculating memory T cells in vitiligo. TCRdb keeps only in-frame clones here, not all; method: immunoSEQ multiplex PCR. The sample includes about 45,000 clones, around 90% of them seen just once. The source material was blood. These receptors originate from a male donor with vitiligo.

The CDR3 DNA follows: TGCGCCAGCAGAAACCTGTTGACATCCTTGAACACTGAAGCTTTCTTT. Amino acids: CASRNLLTSLNTEAFF. This chain links TRBV5-1 with TRBJ1-1; D gene uncertain. CDR3 length: 16 residues. V was pared by 5 bases and J by 0 bases, with 17 bases between. The V gene's germline CDR1 is SGHRS and CDR2 YFSETQ.

The V call is TRBV30, the J call TRBJ1-6; D unclear. Germline assignment: CDR1 GTSNPN and CDR2 SVGIG (reference sequence). This CDR3 is built from 14 residues. V lost 3 bases and J lost 7, with 13 bases in between. For the CDR3, the DNA is TGTGCCTGGAGGGCGGAGGGCTTGAATTCACCCCTCCACTTT. Encoded protein: CAWRAEGLNSPLHF.

The chain combines TRBV7-9 with TRBJ2-1; tentatively, D is TRBD2 (6 bases). The CDR3 contains 12 residues. Trimming stripped 7 bases from V and 12 bases from J, with 16 bases between. Per the germline V gene, CDR1 is SEHNR and CDR2 is FQNEAQ (reference sequence). The CDR3 loop reads CASKPPRDSQFF. The CDR3 DNA sequence: TGTGCCAGCAAACCTCCCCGGGACTCGCAGTTCTTC.

This clone was counted a single time. The rearrangement joins TRBV4-3 to TRBJ2-3; no firm D call. This CDR3 spans 14 amino acids. Germline assignment: CDR1 LGHNA and CDR2 YSLEER. Trimming pared 2 bases from V and 2 bases from J, leaving 8 bases between. This CDR3 is CASSQLDLTDTQYF. The DNA for the CDR3 is TGCGCCAGCAGCCAACTAGACCTCACAGATACGCAGTATTTT.

The chain is built from TRBV7-2 and TRBJ1-1; the match to TRBD1 covers 7 bases. Germline lookup yields CDR1 SGHTA and CDR2 FQGNSA. The V gene end was trimmed by 4 bases and the J gene end by 4 bases; junction bases not matched to a gene: 9. This CDR3 spans 15 amino acids. CDR3 amino acids: CASSSLGTASTEAFF. The CDR3 nucleotides read TGTGCCAGCAGCTCACTCGGGACAGCAAGCACTGAAGCTTTCTTT.

V gene TRBV19 combines with J gene TRBJ1-1; a possible D gene is TRBD1 (6 bases). Germline CDR1 reads LNHDA; CDR2 reads SQIVND (reference sequence). V was clipped by 4 bases and J by 1 base, with 7 bases between them. CDR3 length: 13 residues. The CDR3 loop reads CASSRQENTEAFF. The CDR3 DNA reads TGTGCCAGTAGTAGACAGGAGAACACTGAAGCTTTCTTT.

V is TRBV30 and J is TRBJ1-3; no firm D call. Per the germline V gene, CDR1 is GTSNPN and CDR2 is SVGIG (reference sequence). This CDR3 comprises 13 residues. The V end lost 1 base, the J end lost 3 bases, and 7 bases lay between the germline ends. The CDR3 reads CAWSGFSGNTIYF. CDR3 bases: TGTGCCTGGAGTGGATTCAGTGGAAACACCATATATTTT.